This TCR beta chain was recovered during a study of cytotoxic CD8 clonotypes in ibrutinib-treated CLL. The ends lost 0 bases at V and 7 bases at J; junction bases unmatched: 4. The CDR3 loop spans 13 amino acids. The V gene's germline CDR1 is SGHNT and CDR2 YYREEE (reference sequence). The intended depth for sequencing was 1 in 200,000 to 1 in 1 million T cells. Produced via immunoSEQ multiplex PCR; TCRdb's table is partial and in-frame only. Counted here are about 130,000 clones, roughly 88% occurring once; the ten biggest clones make up roughly 2%. This clone is a singleton in its sample. Its target is not known. Study conclusions and caveats: Clonality climbed at ibrutinib response, then dropped toward baseline at progression.

The chain joins TRBV5-4 to TRBJ2-7, with 7 bases identical to TRBD1. The sequence came from a human donor with chronic lymphocytic leukemia. Sequencing used PBMCs, obtained after 24 months of ibrutinib treatment. This CDR3 is CASSLEGAREQYF. CDR3 nucleotide sequence: TGTGCCAGCAGCTTGGAGGGGGCGAGAGAGCAGTACTTC.